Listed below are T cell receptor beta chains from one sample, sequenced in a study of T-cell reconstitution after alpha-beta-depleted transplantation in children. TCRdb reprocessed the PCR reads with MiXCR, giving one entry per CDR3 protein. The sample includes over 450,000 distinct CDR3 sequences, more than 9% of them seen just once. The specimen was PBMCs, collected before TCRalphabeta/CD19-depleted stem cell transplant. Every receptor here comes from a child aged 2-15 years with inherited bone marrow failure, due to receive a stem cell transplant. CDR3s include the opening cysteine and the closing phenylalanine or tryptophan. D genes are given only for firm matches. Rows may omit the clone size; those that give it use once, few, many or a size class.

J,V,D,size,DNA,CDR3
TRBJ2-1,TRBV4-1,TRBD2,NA,TGCGCCAGCAGCCACCCACCCGGGACTACCTTATACAATGAGCAGTTCTTC,CASSHPPGTTLYNEQFF
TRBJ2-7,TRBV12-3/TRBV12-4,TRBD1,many,TGTGCCAGCAGTCCCTTGACAGGGGGCGAGCAGTACTTC,CASSPLTGGEQYF
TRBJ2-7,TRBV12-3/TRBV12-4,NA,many,TGTGCCAGCAGCCAGGTGGGGACTTGGGAGCAGTACTTC,CASSQVGTWEQYF
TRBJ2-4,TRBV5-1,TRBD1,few,TGCGCCAGCAGCTTGGTGGGACAGGGGGCGGGAAAGGACATTCAGTACTTC,CASSLVGQGAGKDIQYF
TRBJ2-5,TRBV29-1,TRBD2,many,TGCAGCGTTGGTTCCCTAGCGGGAGGGCTTAGTGGGACCCAGTACTTC,CSVGSLAGGLSGTQYF
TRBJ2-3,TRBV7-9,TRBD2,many,TGTGCCAGCAGCTTAGCGCTCGGCGGGAGTACGAGAGATACGCAGTATTTT,CASSLALGGSTRDTQYF
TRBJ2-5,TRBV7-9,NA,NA,TGTGCCAGCAGCCATGGGGCGTCCGAGACCCAGTACTTC,CASSHGASETQYF
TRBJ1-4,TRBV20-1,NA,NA,TGCAGTGCTAGAGAGTTTGGGAAGGGCCGTGAAAAACTGTTTTTT,CSAREFGKGREKLFF
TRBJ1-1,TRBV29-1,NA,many,TGCAGCGTTGTAGGGACTGAAGCTTTCTTT,CSVVGTEAFF
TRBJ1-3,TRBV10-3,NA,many,TGTGCCATCAGCCCAGGGACTACAGCCACCATATATTTT,CAISPGTTATIYF
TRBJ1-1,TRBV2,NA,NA,TGTGCCAGCGAGGCTAACACTGAAGCTTTCTTT,CASEANTEAFF
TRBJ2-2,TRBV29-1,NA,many,TGCAGCGTTGATTGGGGGAACACCGGGGAGCTGTTTTTT,CSVDWGNTGELFF
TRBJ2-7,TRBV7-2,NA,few,TGTGCCAGCAGCTTAGTGCATTGGGACGAGCAGTACTTC,CASSLVHWDEQYF
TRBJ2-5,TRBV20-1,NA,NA,TGCAGTGCTAGAGCCAGGGTTGTTGAGACCCAGTACTTC,CSARARVVETQYF
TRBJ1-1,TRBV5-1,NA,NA,TGCGCCAGCAGGCAGGCGACTGAAGCTTTCTTT,CASRQATEAFF
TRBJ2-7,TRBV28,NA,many,TGTGCCAGCAGTTCTTTACAGTACGAGCAGTACTTC,CASSSLQYEQYF
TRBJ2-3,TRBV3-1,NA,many,TGTGCCAGCAGCCAACTCGGGGGCAGGGGCACAGATACGCAGTATTTT,CASSQLGGRGTDTQYF
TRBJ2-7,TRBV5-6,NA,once,TGTGCCAGCAGCTTAGGGGGTTCCTTCTACGAGCAGTACTTC,CASSLGGSFYEQYF
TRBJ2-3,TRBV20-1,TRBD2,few,TGCAGTGTTATTCCCCTCGGGGGGGAATCTAGCACAGATACGCAGTATTTT,CSVIPLGGESSTDTQYF
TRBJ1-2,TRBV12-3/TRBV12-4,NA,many,TGTGCCAGCAGGGCAGGGTGGTATGGCTACACCTTC,CASRAGWYGYTF
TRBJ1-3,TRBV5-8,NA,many,TGTGCCAGCAGCTTGAACAGGGCAAATGGAAACACCATATATTTT,CASSLNRANGNTIYF
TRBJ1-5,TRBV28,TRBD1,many,TGTGCCAGTCGTGGGGACAGGGGGCGAGGCGGTCAGCCCCAGCATTTT,CASRGDRGRGGQPQHF
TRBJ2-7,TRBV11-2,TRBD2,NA,TGTGCCAGCACTACCGGACTAGCGTTACCCTACGAGCAGTACTTC,CASTTGLALPYEQYF